The 15 T cell receptor beta chains below come from one sample, sequenced in a study of blood T cell repertoires in COVID-19. Produced via immunoSEQ multiplex PCR; TCRdb's table is partial and in-frame only. This repertoire shows approximately 150,000 clones, approximately 80% found once; its top ten account for approximately 5.1%. What was sequenced was PBMCs or T cells enriched from blood (not recorded which). These TCRs come from a man between 65 and 85 years old who had been exposed to COVID-19.

The chain carries TRBV4-3 and TRBJ1-4, with a weak D call TRBD1 (5 bases). Germline loops: CDR1 LGHNA, CDR2 YSLEER. Trimming cost V 1 base and J 3 bases, with 12 bases left between them. This CDR3 has 16 residues. In nucleotides, the CDR3 is TGCGCCAGCAGCCAAGCGGGAGGAGGGGCTAATGAAAAACTGTTTTTT. Translating gives CASSQAGGGANEKLFF.

V and J are TRBV7-9 and TRBJ2-5, with 8 bases lining up with TRBD1. CDR1 SEHNR and CDR2 FQNEAQ come from the germline V gene (reference sequence). Trimming at V came to 0 bases and at J to 3 bases, leaving 3 bases not matched to a gene. The CDR3 length is 15 residues. Here the CDR3 reads CASSLASDREETQYF. CDR3 in DNA: TGTGCCAGCAGCTTAGCCTCGGACAGGGAAGAGACCCAGTACTTC.

This clone was counted a few times. The rearrangement links TRBV9 to TRBJ1-4; D unclear. This CDR3 has 16 residues. The germline CDR1 and CDR2 sequences are SGDLS and YYNGEE. Deletions cut 1 base from V and 0 bases from J, with 10 bases between. The CDR3 nucleotides are TGTGCCAGCAGCGTACAGCCAGGTGCAACTAATGAAAAACTGTTTTTT. Translated, it gives CASSVQPGATNEKLFF.

CDR3 nucleotides: TGCAGTGCTAGTCCAGCGGGGGGGTCGTACAATGAGCAGTTCTTC. Its protein is CSASPAGGSYNEQFF. The genes are TRBV20-1 and TRBJ2-1, with 10 bases lining up with TRBD2. The J segment lost 4 bases and the V segment lost 3 bases, leaving 6 bases of the junction unmatched. Germline V lookup: CDR1 DFQATT, CDR2 SNEGSKA (reference sequence). The CDR3 covers 15 residues.

The chain has TRBV30 and TRBJ1-2, with 7 bases fitting TRBD1. V shed 3 bases, J shed 7 bases, and the junction held 11 bases outside the gene matches. Germline loops: CDR1 GTSNPN, CDR2 SVGIG (reference sequence). CDR3 size: 14 residues. The DNA of the CDR3 is TGTGCCTGGAGCTTGAGACAGGGTGTGATTGGCTACACCTTC. It yields the protein CAWSLRQGVIGYTF.

The chain carries TRBV4-2 and TRBJ1-2; no clear D. Trimming cost V 0 bases and J 8 bases, with 16 bases left between them. The CDR3 is 15 amino acids. Germline V gene data show CDR1 as LGHNA and CDR2 as YNFKEQ. CDR3 bases: TGTGCCAGCAGCCAAGATTTAAAAGGGAGCCTAGGCTACACCTTC. The encoded protein is CASSQDLKGSLGYTF.

The chain links TRBV11-2 to TRBJ2-1, with 8 nucleotides matching TRBD1. CDR3 length: 17 amino acids. Germline CDR1 and CDR2: SGHAT and FQNNGV. With 5 bases clipped from V and 8 bases from J, the junction kept 17 bases outside the gene matches. As DNA, the CDR3 is TGTGCCAGCAGCACAAGGACAGGGTATAGTTCGGGTGATGAGCAGTTCTTC. Translation gives CASSTRTGYSSGDEQFF.

The gene calls are TRBV2 and TRBJ1-5, with 7 bases identical to TRBD1. The CDR3 is 14 amino acids. V was pared by 2 bases and J by 6 bases, with 4 bases of the junction left unmatched. Germline CDR1 reads SNHLY; CDR2 reads FYNNEI. CDR3 coding DNA: TGTGCCAGCAGTGAACAGGGGGTGCGTCAGCCCCAGCATTTT. This gives the protein CASSEQGVRQPQHF.

V usage is TRBV7-6 and J usage is TRBJ2-1, with 11 bases lining up with TRBD1. With V trimmed by 5 bases and J by 4 bases, 4 bases remained unmatched. The CDR3 spans 15 residues. The germline V gene encodes CDR1 SGHVS and CDR2 FNYEAQ. CDR3 in amino acids: CASSLGQGGYNEQFF. The CDR3 DNA reads as TGTGCCAGCAGCCTGGGACAGGGGGGGTACAATGAGCAGTTCTTC.

The V call is TRBV12-3 or TRBV12-4, the J call TRBJ2-7, with 7 bases that match TRBD1. CDR3 length: 13 residues. V gave up 5 bases and J gave up 3 bases; unmatched junction bases: 4. The CDR3 here is CASSPPGGYEQYF. For the CDR3, the DNA is TGTGCCAGCAGTCCCCCAGGGGGCTACGAGCAGTACTTC.

Comments on this clone: Relative to the germline gene, one junction end is altered; a read error may explain this. The gene calls are TRBV30 and TRBJ1-2; D is possibly TRBD1 (6 bases). Per germline, CDR1 GTSNPN and CDR2 SVGIG (reference sequence). This CDR3 spans 12 amino acids. The DNA of the CDR3 is TGTGCCTGGAGCCCCGGGACACATAGCACCTCCTTC. This encodes CAWSPGTHSTSF. The variable domain in full, with the rest retrieved from reference TRBV30 and TRBJ1-2, is SQTIHQWPATLVQPVGSPLSLECTVEGTSNPNLYWYRQAAGRGLQLLFYSVGIGQISSEVPQNLSASRPQDRQFILSSKKLLLSDSGFYLCAWSPGTHSTSFGSGTRLTVV.

The chain is built from TRBV7-2 and TRBJ2-1; 10 bases line up with TRBD2. Unmatched junction bases numbered 14, after V lost 3 bases and J lost 9 bases. In germline, CDR1 is SGHTA, CDR2 FQGNSA. The CDR3 has 17 amino acids. The CDR3 DNA sequence: TGTGCCAGCAGCTTTGGTCCTAGCGGGAGCAGAAGTACTGAGCAGTTCTTC. It yields the protein CASSFGPSGSRSTEQFF.

This clone was counted a few times. The J gene is TRBJ2-5, the V gene TRBV20-1; the D is unclear. CDR3 length: 11 amino acids. Germline V gives CDR1 DFQATT, CDR2 SNEGSKA (reference sequence). V was pared by 5 bases and J by 5 bases, with 9 bases between. The chain's CDR3 is CSAPKLETQYF. CDR3 nucleotide sequence: TGCAGTGCTCCGAAACTGGAGACCCAGTACTTC.

The table lists this clone with a count of one. CDR3 loop: CASSPVSGTGRTEAFF. The CDR3 coding sequence is TGTGCCAGTAGTCCCGTCTCCGGGACAGGGAGGACTGAAGCTTTCTTT. The chain combines TRBV19 with TRBJ1-1; 9 bases agree with TRBD1. Per the germline V gene, CDR1 is LNHDA and CDR2 is SQIVND (reference sequence). Unmatched junction bases numbered 12, after V lost 5 bases and J lost 5 bases. The CDR3 covers 16 residues.

The chain couples TRBV7-2 to TRBJ1-5; D might be TRBD1 (6 bases). Trimming removed 1 base at V and 4 bases at J, with 14 bases between. Germline lookup yields CDR1 SGHTA and CDR2 FQGNSA. This CDR3 contains 16 residues. Written as DNA, the CDR3 is TGTGCCAGCAGCTTAGGTGCAGGGGTAGGAAATCAGCCCCAGCATTTT. Its translation: CASSLGAGVGNQPQHF.